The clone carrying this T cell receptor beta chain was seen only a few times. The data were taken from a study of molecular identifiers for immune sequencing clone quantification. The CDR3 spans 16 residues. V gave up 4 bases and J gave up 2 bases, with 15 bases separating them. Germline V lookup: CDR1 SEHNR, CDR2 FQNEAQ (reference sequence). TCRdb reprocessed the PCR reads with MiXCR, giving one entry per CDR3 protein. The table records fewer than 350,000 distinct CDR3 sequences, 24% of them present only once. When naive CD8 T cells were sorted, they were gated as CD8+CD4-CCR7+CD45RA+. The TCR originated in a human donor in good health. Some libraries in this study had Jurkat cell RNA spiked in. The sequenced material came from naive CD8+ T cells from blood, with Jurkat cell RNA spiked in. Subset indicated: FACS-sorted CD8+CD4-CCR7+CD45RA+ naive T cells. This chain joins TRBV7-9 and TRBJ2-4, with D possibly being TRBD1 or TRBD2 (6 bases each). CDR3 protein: CASSSDTGRPKNIQYF. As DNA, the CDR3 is TGTGCCAGCAGCTCGGACACAGGGAGGCCCAAAAACATTCAGTACTTC.